The 15 T cell receptor beta chains below were found in one sample sequenced in a study of cytomegalovirus exposure and HLA in healthy donors. The PCR used 60 Vbeta and 13 Jbeta primers. Method: immunoSEQ multiplex PCR; TCRdb's copy keeps in-frame clones and lacks some. The sample consists of about 180,000 clones, 80% to 90% of them appearing once. What was sequenced was PBMCs. The receptors shown here come from a male donor in good health and CMV-seronegative.

The rearrangement joins TRBV5-1 to TRBJ2-2; TRBD2 matches 12 bases. Germline V gives CDR1 SGHRS, CDR2 YFSETQ. The V segment lost 4 bases and the J segment 0 bases; nucleotides outside the gene matches: 1. The CDR3 is 16 amino acids. In nucleotides, the CDR3 is TGCGCCAGCAGCCGGACTAGCGGGACGAACACCGGGGAGCTGTTTTTT. Its protein product is CASSRTSGTNTGELFF. The full variable domain, with the rest looked up from reference TRBV5-1 and TRBJ2-2, is KAGVTQTPRYLIKTRGQQVTLSCSPISGHRSVSWYQQTPGQGLQFLFEYFSETQRNKGNFPGRFSGRQFSNSRSEMNVSTLELGDSALYLCASSRTSGTNTGELFFGEGSRLTVL.

The rearrangement links TRBV5-6 to TRBJ1-5; D possibly corresponds to TRBD1 (5 bases). CDR1 is SGHDT and CDR2 is YYEEEE in the germline V gene. The CDR3 sequence is 16 residues long. The V gene lost 2 bases and the J gene lost 2 bases, with 14 bases spanning the gap. The CDR3: CASSLKGDLRNQPQHF. The DNA of the CDR3 is TGTGCCAGCAGCTTAAAAGGGGATCTGCGCAATCAGCCCCAGCATTTT.

The chain combines TRBV4-3 with TRBJ1-6, with 8 bases aligning to TRBD1. CDR3 length equals 15 residues. The J segment lost 10 bases and the V segment lost 2 bases, leaving 7 bases of the junction unmatched. Per the germline V gene, CDR1 is LGHNA and CDR2 is YSLEER. The CDR3 region has the DNA TGCGCCAGCAGCCAACCGACCGGGACAGGATCACCCCTCCACTTT. This encodes CASSQPTGTGSPLHF.

This chain joins TRBV7-9 and TRBJ2-1; 9 bases align to TRBD1. CDR1 and CDR2 (germline): SEHNR, FQNEAQ (reference sequence). CDR3 size: 15 residues. V was pared by 5 bases and J by 3 bases, with 5 bases of the junction left unmatched. The DNA for the CDR3 is TGTGCCAGCAGCCTCCGACAGGGGGGCTACAATGAGCAGTTCTTC. This encodes CASSLRQGGYNEQFF.

This chain joins TRBV4-3 and TRBJ2-5; the D gene is possibly TRBD1 (6 bases). Per germline, CDR1 LGHNA and CDR2 YSLEER. The CDR3 loop spans 18 amino acids. V lost 2 bases, J lost 2 bases, and 21 bases lay in between. CDR3 bases: TGCGCCAGCAGCCAACAAATTACAGCCACAGGGTCGCAAGAGACCCAGTACTTC. Its translation: CASSQQITATGSQETQYF.

This chain joins TRBV7-3 and TRBJ1-1, with 10 bases lining up with TRBD1. The CDR3 consists of 13 residues. V trimming: 3 bases; J trimming: 5 bases; junction bases outside the gene matches: 0. Germline V gene sequence: CDR1 SGHTA, CDR2 FQGTGA. Here the CDR3 DNA reads TGTGCCAGCAGCTTGGACAGGGGGACTGAAGCTTTCTTT. Translation gives CASSLDRGTEAFF.

The chain joins TRBV12-5 to TRBJ2-5; 9 nucleotides agree with TRBD2. Germline loops: CDR1 LGHNT, CDR2 FRNRAP. This CDR3 region has 18 residues. After removal of 2 bases from V and 1 base from J, the junction contained 11 bases not matched to a gene. In nucleotides, the CDR3 is TGTGCTAGTGGTTTGATGTTAGCGGGAGAGGGGGGCCAAGAGACCCAGTACTTC. It codes for CASGLMLAGEGGQETQYF. Using reference TRBV12-5 and TRBJ2-5 for the parts outside the CDR3, the full variable domain is DARVTQTPRHKVTEMGQEVTMRCQPILGHNTVFWYRQTMMQGLELLAYFRNRAPLDDSGMPKDRFSAEMPDATLATLKIQPSEPRDSAVYFCASGLMLAGEGGQETQYFGPGTRLLVL.

V and J are TRBV5-1 and TRBJ2-2, with TRBD2 identical over 7 bases. With V trimmed by 0 bases and J by 1 base, 3 bases remained unmatched. The CDR3 length is 16 residues. CDR1 is SGHRS and CDR2 is YFSETQ in the germline V gene. DNA of the CDR3: TGCGCCAGCAGCTTGGCGACGGGGGGGAACACCGGGGAGCTGTTTTTT. Residues: CASSLATGGNTGELFF.

The genes are TRBV4-1 and TRBJ1-2; D is unresolved. Deletions cut 3 bases from V and 5 bases from J, with 10 bases between. CDR3 length equals 13 residues. In germline, CDR1 is MGHRA, CDR2 YSYEKL. The CDR3 nucleotides read TGCGCCAGCAGCCACCGGGAGAGTTATGGCTACACCTTC. Translated, it gives CASSHRESYGYTF.

For this clone: In the same sample, other DNA sequences code for this CDR3. The genes are TRBV6-1 and TRBJ1-1, with TRBD1 matching 8 bases. Germline V CDR1 and CDR2: MNHNS, SASEGT. The CDR3 has 13 amino acids. The junction had 1 base not matched to a gene; V was cut back by 4 bases and J by 3 bases. The CDR3 DNA follows: TGTGCCAGCAGTGGACAGGGGTACACTGAAGCTTTCTTT. Amino acid sequence: CASSGQGYTEAFF.

In this sample, this clone turned up a few times. The chain links TRBV7-3 to TRBJ2-3; the D gene is possibly TRBD2 (6 bases). The germline V and J ends were trimmed by 0 bases and 6 bases, with 13 bases remaining between them. Germline assignment: CDR1 SGHTA and CDR2 FQGTGA. This CDR3 is built from 15 residues. Written as DNA, the CDR3 is TGTGCCAGCAGCTTAACCTCGGGAGCAGCGGATACGCAGTATTTT. This sequence encodes CASSLTSGAADTQYF.

The chain combines TRBV28 with TRBJ1-2, with TRBD1 identical over 7 bases. The CDR3 runs 15 residues. Germline assignment: CDR1 MDHEN and CDR2 SYDVKM. Germline trimming cut 6 bases from V and 0 bases from J; bases unmatched to any gene: 7. DNA for the CDR3: TGTGCCAGCAGCTCCGGACAGGCTTCTAACTATGGCTACACCTTC. Encoded protein: CASSSGQASNYGYTF.

This chain connects TRBV18 to TRBJ1-1; perhaps TRBD1 as D (5 bases). CDR1 and CDR2 (germline): KGHSH, LQKENI. V lost 1 base, J lost 0 bases, and 12 bases lay in between. The CDR3 has 16 residues. The CDR3 spells CASSPLMTDMNTEAFF. CDR3 sequence (DNA): TGTGCCAGCTCACCACTTATGACAGACATGAACACTGAAGCTTTCTTT.

The chain carries TRBV21-1 and TRBJ1-5; no check of the table's D call, TRBD1, against the DNA was made. TRBV21-1 is an annotated pseudogene. The length of the CDR3 is 12 residues. Here the CDR3 DNA reads TGTGCCAGCACCCGGACAGATCAGCCCCAGCATTTT. Its protein is CASTRTDQPQHF.

The chain joins TRBV5-6 to TRBJ1-3; weak D call: TRBD1 (5 bases). V was pared by 0 bases and J by 0 bases, with 16 bases between. CDR3 size: 18 residues. Germline assignment: CDR1 SGHDT and CDR2 YYEEEE. CDR3 amino acids: CASSLDSTEWSSGNTIYF. DNA of the CDR3: TGTGCCAGCAGCTTGGACTCGACAGAGTGGAGCTCTGGAAACACCATATATTTT.